The 23 T cell receptor beta chains in this list originate from one sample, sequenced in a study of glioma-infiltrating T cells after dendritic cell vaccination. Sequenced by immunoSEQ multiplex PCR; TCRdb stores in-frame clones only, minus some. This repertoire shows under 40,000 clones, more than 90% found once; its top ten account for around 2.1%. The sample was blood, taken before dendritic cell vaccination. These receptors were taken from a human donor with glioblastoma.

The chain uses TRBV5-8 and TRBJ1-6, with D possibly being TRBD1 (6 bases). The CDR3 has 14 amino acids. The germline V gene has CDR1 SGHTS and CDR2 YDEGEE. V was shortened by 2 bases and J by 7 bases, with 10 bases between the two germline ends. The CDR3 loop is CASSFRDTNSPLHF. In DNA form, the CDR3 reads TGTGCCAGCAGCTTTCGGGACACAAATTCACCCCTCCACTTT.

In regard to this clone: One end of the junction is discordant with germline, which a read error may explain. The chain combines TRBV5-6 with TRBJ1-4; TRBD1 matches at 8 bases. The CDR3 runs 16 residues. Germline V gene sequence: CDR1 SGHDT, CDR2 YYEEEE. The DNA of the CDR3 is TGTGCCAGCAGCCCAGGGACAGGTGTTGCTAAGGAAAAACTGTTTTTT. Translation gives CASSPGTGVAKEKLFF.

This clone has a single count. This chain uses TRBV29-1 with TRBJ1-5, with TRBD1 as a possible D gene (6 bases). Germline loops: CDR1 SQVTM, CDR2 ANQGSEA. This CDR3 contains 13 residues. V lost 4 bases, J lost 5 bases, and 12 bases lay in between. The CDR3 spells CSVAAGVDQPQHF. The CDR3, as DNA: TGCAGCGTTGCGGCAGGGGTGGATCAGCCCCAGCATTTT.

The chain is built from TRBV2 and TRBJ1-1, with a tentative D call TRBD1 (5 bases). Germline-derived CDR1 and CDR2 are SNHLY and FYNNEI. V dropped 8 bases and J dropped 7 bases, with 17 bases sitting between them. CDR3 size: 13 residues. For the CDR3, the DNA is TGTGCCAGCGTCAGGAGGGGAGGGAATGAAGCTTTCTTT. It translates to CASVRRGGNEAFF. Full variable domain (rest looked up from reference TRBV2 and TRBJ1-1): EPEVTQTPSHQVTQMGQEVILRCVPISNHLYFYWYRQILGQKVEFLVSFYNNEISEKSEIFDDQFSVERPDGSNFTLKIRSTKLEDSAMYFCASVRRGGNEAFFGQGTRLTVV.

In its sample, this clone was seen once. This rearrangement joins TRBV5-1 to TRBJ1-1, with D uncertain. The CDR3 has 15 residues. V lost 2 bases, J lost 0 bases, and 11 bases lay in between. Germline lookup yields CDR1 SGHRS and CDR2 YFSETQ. This CDR3 is CASSLSVGVNTEAFF. CDR3 sequence (DNA): TGCGCCAGCAGCTTATCGGTCGGGGTGAACACTGAAGCTTTCTTT.

The V call is TRBV6-6, the J call TRBJ1-2; possibly TRBD1 for D (5 bases). The CDR3 covers 13 residues. With 7 bases removed from V and 4 bases from J, the gap between germline ends came to 13 bases. The germline V gene has CDR1 MNHNY and CDR2 SVGAGI (reference sequence). CDR3 amino acids: CASTRDSVYGYTF. CDR3 DNA sequence: TGTGCCAGCACTCGGGACTCCGTCTATGGCTACACCTTC.

The chain is built from TRBV9 and TRBJ2-7; TRBD2 aligns across 11 bases. J lost 3 bases, V lost 2 bases, and 1 base had no gene match. CDR1 is SGDLS, CDR2 YYNGEE, per germline. The CDR3 covers 14 residues. As DNA, the CDR3 is TGTGCCAGCAGCGTGGGACTAGCGGACTACGAGCAGTACTTC. Its protein is CASSVGLADYEQYF.

This chain links TRBV27 with TRBJ2-1; maybe TRBD2 (6 bases). Per the germline V gene, CDR1 is MNHEY and CDR2 is SMNVEV (reference sequence). The CDR3 is 20 amino acids. Trimming left V 3 bases short and J 3 bases short, with 27 bases between. The CDR3 DNA follows: TGTGCCAGCAGTTTCCGAGCCCTCAGCGGGTTAAACCTTAACTACAATGAGCAGTTCTTC. It translates to CASSFRALSGLNLNYNEQFF.

The chain has TRBV5-1 and TRBJ2-2; 11 bases are shared with TRBD2. With 8 bases clipped from V and 4 bases from J, the junction kept 7 bases outside the gene matches. Germline-derived CDR1 and CDR2 are SGHRS and YFSETQ. The CDR3 runs to 15 residues. The CDR3 region is CASHTTSGATGELFF. CDR3 nucleotides: TGCGCCAGTCATACGACTAGCGGGGCCACCGGGGAGCTGTTTTTT.

V gene TRBV27 combines with J gene TRBJ2-7; maybe TRBD1 (6 bases). Between the trimmed V and J ends, which lost 3 bases and 5 bases, there was a span of 20 bases. This CDR3 contains 16 residues. Germline loops: CDR1 MNHEY, CDR2 SMNVEV (reference sequence). In DNA form, the CDR3 reads TGTGCCAGCAGTTTTTCCAACCCTCGCCAGGGGCACGAGCAGTACTTC. Protein product: CASSFSNPRQGHEQYF.

This clone was picked up one time. The genes are TRBV7-2 and TRBJ1-2; TRBD1 matches at 7 bases. CDR3 length equals 16 residues. After removal of 1 base from V and 4 bases from J, the junction contained 9 bases not matched to a gene. Germline assignment: CDR1 SGHTA and CDR2 FQGNSA. The CDR3 protein is CASSLGASGQFYGYTF. As DNA, the CDR3 is TGTGCCAGCAGCTTAGGGGCATCGGGACAGTTCTATGGCTACACCTTC.

The chain links TRBV7-2 to TRBJ2-5, with TRBD1 matching over 9 bases. Trimming at V came to 3 bases and at J to 4 bases, leaving 9 bases not matched to a gene. In germline, CDR1 is SGHTA, CDR2 FQGNSA. The CDR3 is 16 amino acids. CDR3 residues: CASSFSPGQGGETQYF. In nucleotides, the CDR3 is TGTGCCAGCAGCTTTTCCCCGGGACAGGGTGGAGAGACCCAGTACTTC.

The chain combines TRBV7-9 with TRBJ1-5, with D perhaps matching TRBD1 (5 bases). The germline V gene encodes CDR1 SEHNR and CDR2 FQNEAQ (reference sequence). This CDR3 is built from 15 residues. Trimming stripped 4 bases from V and 3 bases from J, with 13 bases between. The CDR3 sequence is CASSSTQGSNQPQHF. The CDR3 region has the DNA TGTGCCAGCAGCTCGACGCAGGGCTCCAATCAGCCCCAGCATTTT.

This chain connects TRBV30 to TRBJ2-6, with 8 bases that match TRBD1. This CDR3 has 18 residues. Germline values: CDR1 GTSNPN, CDR2 SVGIG (reference sequence). The V gene end was trimmed by 2 bases and the J gene end by 0 bases; junction bases not matched to a gene: 9. The CDR3 reads CAWSRPTGAISGANVLTF. The CDR3, as DNA: TGTGCCTGGAGTCGCCCGACAGGGGCAATCTCTGGGGCCAACGTCCTGACTTTC.

This clone has just one count. J is TRBJ1-2 and V is TRBV5-1, with D perhaps matching TRBD1 (5 bases). Germline loops: CDR1 SGHRS, CDR2 YFSETQ. The V and J ends lost 3 bases and 2 bases respectively, with 8 bases between them. The CDR3 has 13 amino acids. The CDR3 is CASSSQENYGYTF. Here the CDR3 DNA reads TGCGCCAGCAGCTCACAGGAGAACTATGGCTACACCTTC.

This chain uses TRBV5-4 with TRBJ2-2; no reliable D call. V shed 0 bases and J shed 1 base, with 7 bases lying between them. The CDR3 has 15 residues. Per the germline V gene, CDR1 is SGHNT and CDR2 is YYREEE (reference sequence). Written as DNA, the CDR3 is TGTGCCAGCAGCTTGGGGCCACAGAACACCGGGGAGCTGTTTTTT. This sequence encodes CASSLGPQNTGELFF.

The CDR3 region has the DNA TGTGCCAGCAGCTCCGGGACAATCGGTTATGAAAAACTGTTTTTT. It translates to CASSSGTIGYEKLFF. The chain joins TRBV7-9 to TRBJ1-4, with D tentatively TRBD1 (6 bases). The germline V gene has CDR1 SEHNR and CDR2 FQNEAQ (reference sequence). This CDR3 comprises 15 residues. V lost 4 bases to trimming and J lost 6 bases, with 15 bases between them.

The chain joins TRBV7-9 to TRBJ2-6, with 8 bases fitting TRBD2. The CDR3 has 15 residues. Per germline, CDR1 SEHNR and CDR2 FQNEAQ (reference sequence). V lost 10 bases to trimming and J lost 3 bases; unmatched junction nucleotides: 8. The CDR3: CAIAAGAGGANVLTF. The DNA for the CDR3 is TGTGCCATCGCAGCGGGGGCTGGTGGGGCCAACGTCCTGACTTTC.

The J gene is TRBJ2-3, the V gene TRBV5-4; 7 bases map to TRBD2. This CDR3 region has 16 residues. With V trimmed by 3 bases and J by 1 base, 8 bases remained unmatched. Germline V gives CDR1 SGHNT, CDR2 YYREEE (reference sequence). The DNA for the CDR3 is TGTGCCAGCAGCTCTAGGGCGGGGGAGGGCACAGATACGCAGTATTTT. This codes for CASSSRAGEGTDTQYF. The full variable domain, in which reference TRBV5-4 and TRBJ2-3 provide the parts outside the CDR3, is ETGVTQSPTHLIKTRGQQVTLRCSSQSGHNTVSWYQQALGQGPQFIFQYYREEENGRGNFPPRFSGLQFPNYSSELNVNALELDDSALYLCASSSRAGEGTDTQYFGPGTRLTVL.

V usage is TRBV5-1 and J usage is TRBJ2-7; D might be TRBD2 (6 bases). This CDR3 has 15 amino acids. V was trimmed by 0 bases and J by 2 bases, leaving 12 bases between them. The germline CDR1 and CDR2 sequences are SGHRS and YFSETQ. The CDR3 is CASSLATGRTYEQYF. The CDR3 bases are TGCGCCAGCAGCTTGGCGACTGGGAGGACCTACGAGCAGTACTTC.

The chain links TRBV4-2 to TRBJ2-3, with 10 bases identical to TRBD2. The germline V gene encodes CDR1 LGHNA and CDR2 YNFKEQ. Trimming took 1 base from V and 0 from J; bases not matched to a gene: 7. CDR3 length equals 18 residues. This chain's CDR3 is CASSQGTAGGLSTDTQYF. In DNA, the CDR3 is TGTGCCAGCAGCCAAGGGACAGCGGGGGGGCTGAGCACAGATACGCAGTATTTT.

The V and J genes are TRBV2 and TRBJ1-1; 7 bases agree with TRBD1. Trimming removed 6 bases from V and 1 base from J; junction bases left unmatched: 5. CDR1 and CDR2 from the germline V gene are SNHLY and FYNNEI. CDR3 length equals 14 residues. The CDR3 nucleotides are TGTGCCAGCAGGCGGGACAGCGGGAACACTGAAGCTTTCTTT. Its translation is CASRRDSGNTEAFF.

The rearrangement links TRBV10-1 to TRBJ1-4, with a tentative D call TRBD1 (6 bases). V was trimmed by 6 bases and J by 8 bases, leaving 16 bases between them. Germline assignment: CDR1 WNHNN and CDR2 SYGVQD (reference sequence). The CDR3 runs to 14 residues. The CDR3 nucleotides read TGCGCCAGCAGCGAGGGGGGGGCTCGAGAAAAACTGTTTTTT. Translated: CASSEGGAREKLFF.